This passage covers 3 T cell receptor beta chains from one sample sequenced in a study of blood T cell repertoires in COVID-19. Profiled with immunoSEQ multiplex PCR; TCRdb holds only in-frame clones, not every one. The profile shows under 550,000 clones, about 87% of them singletons. Source material: peripheral blood. Every receptor here comes from a man aged 18 to 30 with COVID-19, enrolled during active disease.

The chain has TRBV6-5 and TRBJ1-1, with TRBD1 as a possible D gene (5 bases). V was trimmed by 2 bases and J by 4 bases, leaving 11 bases between them. The CDR3 loop spans 14 amino acids. Per the germline V gene, CDR1 is MNHEY and CDR2 is SVGAGI. The CDR3 reads CASSYDRWGTEAFF. CDR3 DNA sequence: TGTGCCAGCAGTTACGACAGATGGGGCACTGAAGCTTTCTTT.

The rearrangement links TRBV24-1 to TRBJ1-1; D is possibly TRBD1 (6 bases). Germline V gives CDR1 KGHDR, CDR2 SFDVKD. V lost 6 bases and J 0 bases, leaving 25 bases between the germline ends. The CDR3 sequence is 19 residues long. The CDR3 nucleotides read TGTGCCACCAGTCTCCCTTTAAGACAGGATGCCTTAATGAACACTGAAGCTTTCTTT. This sequence encodes CATSLPLRQDALMNTEAFF.

This sequence joins TRBV6-5 and TRBJ2-5; 7 bases agree with TRBD1. The CDR3 is 15 amino acids. V gave up 4 bases and J gave up 5 bases; unmatched junction bases: 10. The germline V gene has CDR1 MNHEY and CDR2 SVGAGI. CDR3 bases: TGTGCCAGCAGTTCCGGGGCGACAGGGCGGGAGACCCAGTACTTC. Protein: CASSSGATGRETQYF.